The rows below give T cell receptor beta chains drawn from one sample of a study of response to subunit inactivated influenza vaccine. MiXCR, run by TCRdb on the RT-PCR reads, gives a single entry per CDR3 protein. The sample has around 520,000 distinct CDR3 sequences, 12% seen once. Material: PBMCs from blood, obtained on the day of vaccination. Receptors were obtained from a man aged 50-59 years who received an inactivated influenza vaccine. CDR3s include the opening cysteine and the closing phenylalanine or tryptophan. The D gene is left open where the match is weak. The size field is filled for only some rows; it gives once, few, many or a size class.

J gene: TRBJ2-5; D gene: -; V gene: TRBV28; clone size: -; CDR3 DNA: TGTGCCAGCAGTTTATGGGAGGGGCTGTTGGAGACCCAGTACTTC; CDR3 protein: CASSLWEGLLETQYF
J gene: TRBJ2-7; D gene: TRBD2; V gene: TRBV27; clone size: -; CDR3 DNA: TGTGCCAGCACACCCGGGACTAGCGCCTACGAGCAGTACTTC; CDR3 protein: CASTPGTSAYEQYF
J gene: TRBJ2-5; D gene: -; V gene: TRBV3-1; clone size: -; CDR3 DNA: TGTGCCAGCAGCCAAGTTAGGGGACCCCAGTACTTC; CDR3 protein: CASSQVRGPQYF
J gene: TRBJ2-7; D gene: TRBD1; V gene: TRBV6-1; clone size: -; CDR3 DNA: TGTGCCAGCAGCCGCGGACAGGGGTTAACCTACGAGCAGTACTTC; CDR3 protein: CASSRGQGLTYEQYF
J gene: TRBJ1-2; D gene: -; V gene: TRBV28; clone size: -; CDR3 DNA: TGTGCCAGCAGTTTATTGACGGACTCATACTATGGCTACACCTTC; CDR3 protein: CASSLLTDSYYGYTF
J gene: TRBJ2-7; D gene: -; V gene: TRBV6-2/TRBV6-3; clone size: -; CDR3 DNA: TGTGCCAGCAGTTACTCGAACGGCGAGCAGTACTTC; CDR3 protein: CASSYSNGEQYF
J gene: TRBJ2-3; D gene: -; V gene: TRBV4-3; clone size: many; CDR3 DNA: TGCGCCAGCATGGGTACAGATACGCAGTATTTT; CDR3 protein: CASMGTDTQYF
J gene: TRBJ2-5; D gene: -; V gene: TRBV4-2; clone size: many; CDR3 DNA: TGTGCCAGCAGCCAAAATGACGGATTGGAGACCCAGTACTTC; CDR3 protein: CASSQNDGLETQYF
J gene: TRBJ2-1; D gene: -; V gene: TRBV10-3; clone size: -; CDR3 DNA: TGTGCCATCAGGTCTTCCTACAATGAGCAGTTCTTC; CDR3 protein: CAIRSSYNEQFF
J gene: TRBJ1-3; D gene: -; V gene: TRBV12-3/TRBV12-4; clone size: many; CDR3 DNA: TGTGCCAGCAGTTCGTTCGGGGTCAGGTCTGGAAACACCATATATTTT; CDR3 protein: CASSSFGVRSGNTIYF
J gene: TRBJ2-2; D gene: -; V gene: TRBV7-8; clone size: few; CDR3 DNA: TGTGCCAGCAGCGACGGGACATTGCCGTACACCGGGGAGCTGTTTTTT; CDR3 protein: CASSDGTLPYTGELFF
J gene: TRBJ2-7; D gene: TRBD2; V gene: TRBV11-2; clone size: few; CDR3 DNA: TGTGCCAGCAGCTGGGGGGGGATCTACGAGCAGTACTTC; CDR3 protein: CASSWGGIYEQYF
J gene: TRBJ2-7; D gene: -; V gene: TRBV4-3; clone size: -; CDR3 DNA: TGCGCCAGCAGCCAATCGGCTAGAATGGGCGCGGTAGGGTACGAGCAGTACTTC; CDR3 protein: CASSQSARMGAVGYEQYF
J gene: TRBJ2-1; D gene: -; V gene: TRBV12-3/TRBV12-4; clone size: -; CDR3 DNA: TGTGCCAGCTCTTACCAGGGGTTACCGTTCTTC; CDR3 protein: CASSYQGLPFF
J gene: TRBJ2-1; D gene: -; V gene: TRBV19; clone size: few; CDR3 DNA: TGTGCCAGTAGTGGGAGGGGGGAGCGGCGGAAACGCAATGAGCAGTTCTTC; CDR3 protein: CASSGRGERRKRNEQFF
J gene: TRBJ2-1; D gene: -; V gene: TRBV11-1; clone size: -; CDR3 DNA: TGTGCCAGCAGCTTAGGCAGCTTGGAGTTCAATGAGCAGTTCTTC; CDR3 protein: CASSLGSLEFNEQFF
J gene: TRBJ1-2; D gene: TRBD1; V gene: TRBV7-2; clone size: many; CDR3 DNA: TGTGCCAGCAGCACCAGACAGGGGGCTGATGGAGGCTACACCTTC; CDR3 protein: CASSTRQGADGGYTF
J gene: TRBJ1-2; D gene: TRBD1; V gene: TRBV6-1; clone size: many; CDR3 DNA: TGTGCCAGCAGTGAAGCGGGACAGGGGTATGGCTACACCTTC; CDR3 protein: CASSEAGQGYGYTF
J gene: TRBJ2-2; D gene: -; V gene: TRBV10-1; clone size: -; CDR3 DNA: TGCGCCAGCAGTGCGCGACAGGCGGGCACCGGGGAGCTGTTTTTT; CDR3 protein: CASSARQAGTGELFF
J gene: TRBJ1-5; D gene: -; V gene: TRBV19; clone size: -; CDR3 DNA: TGTGCCAGTAGTCCTGGCCCAGGGCAGCCCCAGCATTTT; CDR3 protein: CASSPGPGQPQHF
J gene: TRBJ2-3; D gene: -; V gene: TRBV6-5; clone size: -; CDR3 DNA: TGTGCCAGCAGTTATGGCCGGGGGGCCGGGACAGATACGCAGTATTTT; CDR3 protein: CASSYGRGAGTDTQYF
J gene: TRBJ2-2; D gene: -; V gene: TRBV7-2; clone size: -; CDR3 DNA: TGTGCCAGCAGCGCTCCCGGGACACCAACCGGGGAGCTGTTTTTT; CDR3 protein: CASSAPGTPTGELFF
J gene: TRBJ2-7; D gene: TRBD1; V gene: TRBV5-6; clone size: -; CDR3 DNA: TGTGCCAGCAGCCGATATACCGGGACAGGAACCTACGAGCAGTACTTC; CDR3 protein: CASSRYTGTGTYEQYF
J gene: TRBJ1-5; D gene: TRBD1; V gene: TRBV6-1; clone size: -; CDR3 DNA: TGTGCCAGCAGTCGCCTGAACACCGGGACAGGGGATATTAGTCAGCCCCAGCATTTT; CDR3 protein: CASSRLNTGTGDISQPQHF
J gene: TRBJ1-6; D gene: TRBD1; V gene: TRBV2; clone size: -; CDR3 DNA: TGTGCCAGCAGTAGGCCGGGACAGAGAAATTCACCCCTCCACTTT; CDR3 protein: CASSRPGQRNSPLHF
J gene: TRBJ2-3; D gene: -; V gene: TRBV18; clone size: -; CDR3 DNA: TGTGCCAGCTCACCAGGCATGACAGATACGCAGTATTTT; CDR3 protein: CASSPGMTDTQYF
J gene: TRBJ2-1; D gene: -; V gene: TRBV7-8; clone size: few; CDR3 DNA: TGTGCCAGCAGCCCATGGACAGATAGATACAATGAGCAGTTCTTC; CDR3 protein: CASSPWTDRYNEQFF
J gene: TRBJ1-2; D gene: -; V gene: TRBV28; clone size: -; CDR3 DNA: TGTGCCTGGGGTTCGGAGCCGTACTATGGCTACACCTTC; CDR3 protein: CAWGSEPYYGYTF
J gene: TRBJ2-3; D gene: -; V gene: TRBV6-1; clone size: -; CDR3 DNA: TGTGCCAGCAGTCAGGGACAACAAATAACAGATACGCAGTATTTT; CDR3 protein: CASSQGQQITDTQYF
J gene: TRBJ2-5; D gene: -; V gene: TRBV7-2; clone size: few; CDR3 DNA: TGTGCCAGCAGCTTAGCTCTAGCAGGTGTGATCCAAGAGACCCAGTACTTC; CDR3 protein: CASSLALAGVIQETQYF
J gene: TRBJ2-3; D gene: TRBD2; V gene: TRBV18; clone size: few; CDR3 DNA: TGTGCCAGCTCACCACGCCTAGCGGGGGGGGCCCATACGCAGTATTTT; CDR3 protein: CASSPRLAGGAHTQYF
J gene: TRBJ2-1; D gene: TRBD1; V gene: TRBV14; clone size: many; CDR3 DNA: TGTGCCAGCAGCCAAGTGGCCAGGGGGGAGCAGTTCTTC; CDR3 protein: CASSQVARGEQFF